This TCR beta chain was captured by sequencing in a study of regulatory and conventional T cells in RAG deficiency. Measured with immunoSEQ multiplex PCR; TCRdb has only the in-frame clones, and not every one. The sample records under 35,000 clones, approximately 90% being singletons. The V and J ends lost 8 bases and 2 bases respectively, with 11 bases between them. The CDR3 is 13 amino acids. Germline lookup yields CDR1 WSHSY and CDR2 SAAADI. The same data also contributed to another study, on regulatory T cells. That report adds: The primer mix had 52 TRBV and 13 TRBJ primers.

The J gene is TRBJ2-3, the V gene TRBV10-2; a possible D gene is TRBD2 (5 bases). The TCR sequence derives from a human donor in good health. The specimen was CD8+ T cells sorted from blood. CDR3 in amino acids: CASGETSTDTQYF. The CDR3 DNA is TGCGCCAGCGGGGAGACTTCCACAGATACGCAGTATTTT.